This T cell receptor beta chain was observed in a study of graft-versus-host responses after intestinal transplantation (dated by TCRdb to about 2021). Concerning the study at large: Multivisceral, liver-intestinal, or isolated intestinal transplants were received by the recipients. To identify alloreactive clones, pre-transplant mixed lymphocyte reaction products were sequenced and compared with unstimulated pre-transplant donor and recipient T cells. All recipients received anti-thymocyte globulin induction followed by maintenance tacrolimus and steroids for approximately 3 years. After intestinal transplantation, graft-versus-host and host-versus-graft alloreactive T cell clones in the graft, circulation and bone marrow were tracked using bulk TCR-beta CDR3 sequencing. Rather than going through the commercial service, samples from a few later patients were sequenced in-house on an Illumina MiSeq and processed with MiXCR. Donor T cell macrochimerism was defined as a peak of at least 4% donor T cells among recipient peripheral blood mononuclear cells. A cohort of about 26 intestinal transplant recipients, including one retransplant, was enrolled, and a few patients lacking pretransplant specimens were excluded.

A note on this clone: Base qualities are missing; no much larger clone stands one base away.

Read against the paper, the sample's time point label means: cells obtained before transplantation from donor or recipient. Mixed lymphocyte reactions plated about 200,000 CFSE-labeled pre-transplant responders with about 200,000 irradiated violet-dye-labeled stimulators and were cultured for 6 days. After the mixed lymphocyte reaction, proliferating CD3+CD4+CFSE-low and CD3+CD8+CFSE-low responder cells were FACS-sorted on a BD Influx sorter. Libraries were prepared through the immunoSEQ multiplex PCR assay. In most patients, genomic DNA was isolated using the Qiagen DNeasy Blood and Tissue Kit and sent frozen to Adaptive Biotechnologies for TCR sequencing. High-throughput TCR-beta CDR3 sequencing of genomic DNA from most patients was performed by Adaptive Biotechnologies. Under the source paper's analysis protocol: TCR sequencing data were retrieved from Adaptive's ImmunoSEQ software for 15 to 20 patients, whereas a few other patients were processed with MiXCR and VDJtools. To correct CD4 versus CD8 sorting errors, any sequence found in both subsets at a frequency ratio below 5:1 was removed. Because the origin of CDR3 nucleotide sequences shared between donor and recipient could not be assigned, those sequences were removed. To count as alloreactive, a clone needed at least 2-fold expansion over unstimulated cells and a minimum CFSE-low frequency of 0.002% (template counts) or 0.001% (read counts). Clones detected in sequenced pre-transplant spleen, lymph node, or MLR CFSE-low populations of the donor or recipient were defined as mappable. Cumulative frequency of alloreactive clones was calculated as a percentage of all sequences weighted by copy number. TCRdb holds this immuneACCESS table with in-frame rearrangements only. Some clones are missing; in checked studies, unresolved V genes explain under half, and the rest has no known cause. V and J calls plus clone size are reproduced from that table; the DNA served to infer D and trimming. Here the sample has about 14,000 clones; roughly 29% occur a single time. The ten largest account for 3.5% to 4% of the sample.

V is cut by 4 bases and J by 2 bases, and the space between the germline ends is 9 bases. The germline V gene supplies CDR1 MNHGY and CDR2 SVAAGI. From its cysteine to its phenylalanine, the CDR3 spans 14 amino acids. Kept here is only the CDR3 DNA, which spans 42 bases and is read in frame from base 1. The study at large found these results: Peak levels of circulating GvH clones were associated with declines in HvG clones early after transplant. GvH clones were detected in recipient bone marrow, and some appeared earlier in ileal mucosa or blood, consistent with an intestinal mucosal origin. High GvH to HvG T cell clonal ratios were observed in the allografts of patients with donor T cell macrochimerism. The conclusions were limited by the relatively low number and heterogeneity of the intestinal transplant patients.

The V gene is TRBV6-9 and the J gene is TRBJ1-3; 5 matching bases give a weak D call of TRBD1. Material: alloreactive CD4+ T cells from a mixed lymphocyte reaction culture, obtained before intestinal transplant. This sample's cell subset or site label indicates: CFSE-low proliferating T cells sorted from roughly 6-day pre-transplant mixed lymphocyte reaction (GvH or HvG direction). The sequence came from a human patient who received an intestinal transplant. The CDR3 is CASSSRGAGNTIYF. The DNA reads as follows: TGTGCCAGCAGTTCCCGGGGGGCTGGAAACACCATATATTTT.